The rows below give T cell receptor beta chains drawn from one sample of a study of blood T cell repertoires in COVID-19. Sequencing used immunoSEQ multiplex PCR; TCRdb keeps in-frame clones, though not all of them. The repertoire consists of about 280,000 clones, with 85% occurring once and the leading ten covering under 3%. Sequencing input: PBMCs or T cells enriched from blood (not recorded which). The receptors shown here come from a woman aged 50 to 65 who had recovered from COVID-19. The CDR3 runs from the conserved cysteine through the conserved F or W. The D gene is left open where the match is weak. Clone size appears in some rows only: once, few, many, or a class for an expanded clone.

>TRBD2|TRBV28|TRBJ2-7|NA
CASSFKAGGGSYEQYF
TGTGCCAGCAGTTTTAAAGCGGGGGGCGGGTCCTACGAGCAGTACTTC
>NA|TRBV5-1|TRBJ2-3|few
CASTRGLVYF
TGCGCCAGCACGCGGGGCCTGGTGTATTTT
>TRBD1|TRBV6-2/TRBV6-3|TRBJ1-2|few
CASSQRRDSFLSGYTF
TGTGCCAGCAGTCAACGAAGGGACAGCTTTTTGAGTGGCTACACCTTC
>TRBD2|TRBV11-2|TRBJ2-1|NA
CASSRLAAKQFF
TGTGCCAGCAGTCGCCTAGCGGCGAAGCAGTTCTTC
>TRBD1|TRBV28|TRBJ2-1|NA
CASTYAGQGNNEQFF
TGTGCCAGCACTTACGCGGGACAGGGTAACAATGAGCAGTTCTTC
>NA|TRBV18|TRBJ1-4|NA
CASSARTATNEKLFF
TGTGCCAGCTCAGCCCGGACAGCAACTAATGAAAAACTGTTTTTT
>TRBD2|TRBV10-2|TRBJ2-1|NA
CASRVGLAGILFYNEQFF
TGCGCCAGCAGGGTAGGACTAGCGGGGATCCTTTTCTACAATGAGCAGTTCTTC
>TRBD1|TRBV15|TRBJ2-4|NA
CATSVRGTGENIQYF
TGTGCCACCAGCGTCCGTGGGACAGGGGAAAACATTCAGTACTTC
>TRBD2|TRBV30|TRBJ2-1|NA
CAWKGLADYNEQFF
TGTGCCTGGAAAGGACTAGCGGATTACAATGAGCAGTTCTTC
>NA|TRBV14|TRBJ1-1|NA
CASSATRTEAFF
TGTGCCAGCAGCGCGACACGCACTGAAGCTTTCTTT
>NA|TRBV5-1|TRBJ1-2|NA
CASSLGSGGDWGYTF
TGCGCCAGCAGCTTGGGAAGTGGCGGGGATTGGGGCTACACCTTC
>TRBD1|TRBV19|TRBJ1-5|NA
CASSRDRDQPQHF
TGTGCCAGTAGTCGGGACAGAGATCAGCCCCAGCATTTT
>NA|TRBV2|TRBJ1-1|NA
CATFRINTEAFF
TGTGCCACGTTCAGGATTAACACTGAAGCTTTCTTT
>NA|TRBV5-1|TRBJ2-5|NA
CASSLMAEETQYF
TGCGCCAGCAGCTTGATGGCAGAAGAGACCCAGTACTTC
>NA|TRBV19|TRBJ2-5|NA
CASRYTYSAGALETQYF
TGTGCCAGTAGATATACCTACTCGGCGGGGGCCTTGGAGACCCAGTACTTC
>NA|TRBV24-1|TRBJ1-2|NA
CATSDFGGALDGYTF
TGTGCCACCAGTGATTTCGGGGGGGCTCTTGATGGCTACACCTTC
>NA|TRBV5-8|TRBJ1-1|NA
CASSTDLGPKNTEAFF
TGTGCCAGCAGCACCGATCTGGGGCCCAAGAACACTGAAGCTTTCTTT
>TRBD2|TRBV7-2|TRBJ2-1|few
CASSWGTSGMKFF
TGTGCCAGCAGCTGGGGGACTAGCGGGATGAAGTTCTTC
>NA|TRBV7-2|TRBJ2-5|NA
CASSRLVETQYF
TGTGCCAGCAGTAGACTAGTGGAGACCCAGTACTTC
>NA|TRBV29-1|TRBJ1-1|NA
CSVGDSNTEAFF
TGCAGCGTTGGAGACAGTAACACTGAAGCTTTCTTT
>TRBD2|TRBV7-9|TRBJ2-1|NA
CASSLALAVNEQFF
TGTGCCAGCAGCTTAGCGCTAGCGGTCAATGAGCAGTTCTTC
>NA|TRBV6-5|TRBJ1-3|once
CASSTGGGGNTIYF
TGTGCCAGCAGCACGGGCGGGGGTGGAAACACCATATATTTT
>NA|TRBV7-2|TRBJ2-3|NA
CASSFPGATQYF
TGTGCCAGCAGCTTCCCTGGGGCTACGCAGTATTTT
>NA|TRBV5-6|TRBJ2-5|once
CASSLLSGPGRRETQYF
TGTGCCAGCAGCTTGCTGTCAGGGCCAGGGAGGAGAGAGACCCAGTACTTC
>NA|TRBV3-1/TRBV3-2|TRBJ2-7|NA
CASSQDSVSRGEQYF
TGTGCCAGCAGCCAAGATTCTGTAAGCCGCGGAGAGCAGTACTTC
>NA|TRBV27|TRBJ2-1|NA
CASNPGGVIGNEQFF
TGTGCCAGCAATCCAGGCGGGGTTATTGGCAATGAGCAGTTCTTC
>TRBD1|TRBV5-1|TRBJ1-2|NA
CASRGQGFGYTF
TGCGCCAGCAGGGGACAGGGGTTTGGCTACACCTTC
>NA|TRBV30|TRBJ2-3|once
CAWMRGSDTQYF
TGTGCCTGGATGCGGGGATCAGATACGCAGTATTTT
>TRBD1|TRBV5-1|TRBJ2-7|NA
CASSPEGQTYEQYF
TGCGCCAGCAGCCCAGAGGGACAGACCTACGAGCAGTACTTC